What follows describes a single T cell receptor (beta chain). Antigen unknown. A junction end diverges from the germline sequence, so it may reflect a read error. The sample contains more than one DNA sequence encoding this CDR3. Clones were read by immunoSEQ multiplex PCR, and TCRdb kept only the in-frame ones, dropping some. Of fewer than 40,000 clones listed, roughly four fifths are singletons. This CDR3 spans 13 amino acids. CDR1 is MDHEN, CDR2 SYDVKM, per germline. The data derive from a study of T cells in narcolepsy. Study results and limitations: Blood of same and different patients, but not healthy controls, reportedly held recurring autoreactive clonotypes. Autoreactive clone sequences were missing from some blood memory CD4+ repertoires.

This clonotype was sampled from a human donor in good health. The sample comprised memory (CD45RA-) CD4+ T cells from blood. This chain joins TRBV28 and TRBJ2-2; possible D gene TRBD2, 5 bases. In DNA form, the CDR3 reads TGTGCCAGCAGTTTCGAAGGCACCGGGGAGTTGTTTTTT. Translating gives CASSFEGTGELFF.